This T cell receptor (beta chain) appears in the sequencing data of a study of cytomegalovirus exposure and HLA in healthy donors. Overall study results and limits: Sequencing probably produced one cluster of sequence variants that were highly shared. A prior analysis recorded that most TCR beta V segments were productive about 87% or about 30% of the time.

A multiplex PCR was run with 60 Vbeta primers and 13 Jbeta primers. The repertoire was sequenced with immunoSEQ multiplex PCR; TCRdb's copy has only in-frame clones and lacks some. The listing records some 84,000 clones. V lost 1 base and J lost 2, with 13 bases in between. The CDR3 covers 16 residues. Germline V gene sequence: CDR1 SGHRS, CDR2 YFSETQ. A remark on this clone: The target antigen is unknown.

This rearrangement joins TRBV5-1 to TRBJ1-3, with D maybe TRBD1 (6 bases). The specimen was PBMCs. The TCR was taken from a man aged 50-59 years in good health and CMV-seronegative. The CDR3 nucleotides are TGCGCCAGCAGCTTGACAGGGAAGGCGGCTGGAAACACCATATATTTT. Translated: CASSLTGKAAGNTIYF.